This TCR beta chain was sequenced in a study of Ad26.COV2.S vaccination and SARS-CoV-2 variants. The germline V gene encodes CDR1 SGHAT and CDR2 FQNNGV. V was clipped by 3 bases and J by 2 bases; unmatched bases: 12. The CDR3 contains 17 residues. Specified treatment: around 19 received Ad26.COV2.S at low or high dose, single or two shots; roughly 5 received placebo; per-sample allocation not given. Repertoires come from day 63 after the first vaccine or placebo injection. Sequenced by immunoSEQ multiplex PCR; TCRdb stores in-frame clones only, minus some. The sample records some 460,000 clones, 80% to 90% being singletons.

The chain has TRBV11-2 and TRBJ2-7, with 8 bases that match TRBD1. This clonotype originated in a person between 18 and 59 years old who received the Ad26.COV2.S COVID-19 vaccine or a placebo. Here the sequenced sample was peripheral blood, taken in a trial of Ad26.COV2.S vaccine versus placebo. In nucleotides, the CDR3 is TGTGCCAGCAGCTTCGGACAGGGTGGCCACTATCCCTACGAGCAGTACTTC. Encoded protein: CASSFGQGGHYPYEQYF.